The 8 T cell receptor beta chains listed next were all sequenced from one sample in a study of sequential checkpoint blockade in melanoma. As to treatment: randomized to nivolumab then ipilimumab (arm A) or the reverse (arm B). Method: immunoSEQ multiplex PCR; TCRdb's copy keeps in-frame clones and lacks some. The table records roughly 20,000 clones, roughly 80% of them present only once. Sequencing used CD8+ T cells sorted from blood (inferred from file names), obtained from a patient given nivolumab and ipilimumab in sequence. The source of these receptors is a human donor with melanoma.

This chain joins TRBV6-6 and TRBJ1-3, with a tentative D call TRBD1 (6 bases). CDR1 is MNHNY, CDR2 SVGAGI, per germline (reference sequence). The CDR3 totals 14 residues. Between the trimmed V and J ends, which lost 5 bases and 4 bases, there was a span of 12 bases. CDR3 nucleotides: TGTGCCAGCAGTACAGGGATGTCCGGAAACACCATATATTTT. Its protein is CASSTGMSGNTIYF.

V is TRBV5-8 and J is TRBJ2-3; TRBD2 matches at 12 bases. CDR3 length equals 18 residues. J lost 0 bases, V lost 4 bases, and 9 bases had no gene match. Per the germline V gene, CDR1 is SGHTS and CDR2 is YDEGEE. CDR3 amino acids: CASSRRLAGVTSTDTQYF. The CDR3 DNA reads TGTGCCAGCAGCCGACGACTAGCGGGGGTTACTAGCACAGATACGCAGTATTTT.

The chain links TRBV28 to TRBJ2-3; 10 bases line up with TRBD1. The CDR3 covers 15 residues. The V segment lost 3 bases and the J segment 3 bases; nucleotides outside the gene matches: 3. Per the germline V gene, CDR1 is MDHEN and CDR2 is SYDVKM. In DNA, the CDR3 is TGTGCCAGCAGTTTGGGGACAGGGGCTACAGATACGCAGTATTTT. This codes for CASSLGTGATDTQYF.

With respect to this clone: One junction end disagrees with the germline gene, perhaps due to a read error. The rearrangement links TRBV28 to TRBJ2-1; 10 bases align to TRBD1. Germline CDR1 and CDR2: MDHEN and SYDVKM. This CDR3 is built from 15 residues. CDR3 in DNA: TGTGCCAGCAGTTTACTTGGGACAGGGGTCCCGGGGGCGGTCTTC. Translated, it gives CASSLLGTGVPGAVF.

The chain uses TRBV9 and TRBJ2-3; the D is unclear. Trimming shortened V by 0 bases and J by 0 bases, and 8 bases separated the two germline ends. This CDR3 contains 15 residues. Germline V CDR1 and CDR2: SGDLS, YYNGEE. CDR3 amino acids: CASSVGASSTDTQYF. The CDR3 nucleotides read TGTGCCAGCAGCGTAGGCGCCTCTAGCACAGATACGCAGTATTTT.

The chain links TRBV19 to TRBJ2-7; 7 nucleotides match TRBD1. Germline values: CDR1 LNHDA, CDR2 SQIVND (reference sequence). The CDR3 runs 14 residues. With V trimmed by 5 bases and J by 2 bases, 6 bases remained unmatched. CDR3: CASSHRTGTYEQYF. The CDR3 DNA follows: TGTGCCAGTAGTCATCGGACAGGCACCTACGAGCAGTACTTC.

The gene calls are TRBV28 and TRBJ2-3, with unresolved D. CDR1 is MDHEN, CDR2 SYDVKM, per germline. This CDR3 has 14 amino acids. V dropped 8 bases and J dropped 4 bases, with 16 bases sitting between them. The CDR3 reads CASGFLQSPDTQYF. CDR3 in DNA: TGTGCCAGCGGATTTTTACAGAGCCCAGATACGCAGTATTTT.

The chain combines TRBV19 with TRBJ2-5, with TRBD1 matching 9 bases. With 5 bases clipped from V and 4 bases from J, the junction kept 8 bases outside the gene matches. CDR1 LNHDA and CDR2 SQIVND come from the germline V gene (reference sequence). The length of the CDR3 is 15 residues. Here the CDR3 DNA reads TGTGCCAGTAGTCTTTGGACAGGGGATCGAGAGACCCAGTACTTC. Amino acid sequence: CASSLWTGDRETQYF. Together with reference TRBV19 and TRBJ2-5, the CDR3 gives the full variable domain: DGGITQSPKYLFRKEGQNVTLSCEQNLNHDAMYWYRQDPGQGLRLIYYSQIVNDFQKGDIAEGYSVSREKKESFPLTVTSAQKNPTAFYLCASSLWTGDRETQYFGPGTRLLVL.